The T cell receptor (beta chain) described here comes from a study of T cells in Graves' hyperthyroidism and ophthalmopathy. The germline gives CDR1 MNHEY, CDR2 SMNVEV (reference sequence). V lost 2 bases, J lost 5 bases, and 4 bases stayed unmatched. The CDR3 runs 15 residues. Researchers took RNA transcripts and amplified the TCR beta CDR3 regions from them. First-round RT-PCR targeting the TCR CDR3 was performed with the HTBI primer set. TCRdb recomputed calls from the multiplex PCR reads with MiXCR, one row per CDR3 protein. The profile shows roughly 710,000 distinct CDR3 sequences, under 45% of them singletons.

The clonotype was recovered from a woman in her thirties or forties with Graves' hyperthyroidism. The chain joins TRBV27 to TRBJ2-5, with 11 bases aligning to TRBD1. The sequenced sample consisted of blood. The CDR3: CASSLPGQGEETQYF. The DNA of the CDR3 is TGTGCCAGCAGTTTACCGGGACAGGGGGAGGAGACCCAGTACTTC.